A selection of T cell receptor beta chains follows, all from one sample in a study of Graves' ophthalmopathy and Graves' hyperthyroidism. MiXCR was run by TCRdb on the multiplex PCR reads, yielding one entry per CDR3 protein. This table has around 600,000 distinct CDR3 sequences, roughly two fifths appearing once. The specimen sequenced was peripheral blood. These TCRs come from an adult man with Graves' ophthalmopathy. Both conserved end residues are part of each CDR3. The D gene is left open where the match is weak. The size entry is marked missing in some rows and otherwise reads once, few, many or a size class.

.,TRBV2,TRBJ2-7,.,TGTGCCAGCAGTGCCGGGAGTCATGAGCAGTACTTC,CASSAGSHEQYF
.,TRBV29-1,TRBJ2-7,many,TGCAGCGTTGAGTGGGGGGAGTTGAGCGAGCAGTACTTC,CSVEWGELSEQYF
.,TRBV5-5,TRBJ2-7,.,TGTGCCAGCAGTCGTCCCGGGACATTTAGGGAGCAGTACTTC,CASSRPGTFREQYF
.,TRBV6-1,TRBJ2-7,.,TGTGCCAGCACTATAACCGATTTTGGGGGTCCCGAGCAGTACTTC,CASTITDFGGPEQYF
.,TRBV4-1,TRBJ2-5,.,TGCGCCAGCAGCCACTCCCGTCTTTCTGGGGGGCCGGGTGAAGCCCAGTACTTC,CASSHSRLSGGPGEAQYF
TRBD1,TRBV2,TRBJ2-6,many,TGTGCCAGTGACCCGGGACAGGGAAATCCTGGGGCCAACGTCCTGACTTTC,CASDPGQGNPGANVLTF
TRBD1,TRBV2,TRBJ1-2,.,TGTGCCACGGGGGGACAGGGCTACACCTTC,CATGGQGYTF
TRBD2,TRBV2,TRBJ2-7,.,TGTGCCAGCCTTCAGGTGCGACTAGCGGGACCCTACGAGCAGTACTTC,CASLQVRLAGPYEQYF
.,TRBV7-8,TRBJ1-1,.,TGTGCCAGCAGCTTAACTAGGGTGGGAGCAAACACTGAAGCTTTCTTT,CASSLTRVGANTEAFF
.,TRBV4-3,TRBJ2-7,few,TGCGCCAGCAGCCAGGAGGACAGTTACTCCTACGAGCAGTACTTC,CASSQEDSYSYEQYF
.,TRBV24-1,TRBJ1-1,once,TGTGCCACCAGTGATCACAGGCGGAACACTGAAGCTTTCTTT,CATSDHRRNTEAFF
.,TRBV11-3,TRBJ1-1,many,TGTGCCAGCAGCTTAAGAGGAGCTACGAACACTGAAGCTTTCTTT,CASSLRGATNTEAFF
.,TRBV20-1,TRBJ2-5,.,TGCAGTTCCCTCCGGGGCGGAGACCAAGAGACCCAGTACTTC,CSSLRGGDQETQYF